This is a list of T cell receptor beta chains from one sample in a study of blood T cell repertoires in COVID-19. Sequenced by immunoSEQ multiplex PCR; TCRdb stores in-frame clones only, minus some. The data show 65,000 to 90,000 clones, with approximately 79% seen just once and about a quarter held by the top ten. Input material: peripheral blood. The receptors here all came from a man aged 55-75 years with active or convalescent COVID-19. Each CDR3 is given with its conserved first and last residue. D genes are given only for firm matches. The size of a clone is reported for some rows only, either as once, few or many, or as a class for expanded clones.

>-|-|TRBJ2-7|TRBV2
CASSEALSNIKTKQYF
TGTGCCAGCAGTGAAGCGCTTAGTAACATTAAAACTAAGCAGTACTTC
>-|-|TRBJ2-5|TRBV19
CASSQRYGETQYF
TGTGCCAGTAGTCAACGGTACGGGGAGACCCAGTACTTC
>-|-|TRBJ1-5|TRBV19
CASSPNGGNQPQHF
TGTGCCAGTAGCCCAAACGGAGGCAATCAGCCCCAGCATTTT
>-|-|TRBJ1-1|TRBV5-4
CASSLEAGVAEAFF
TGTGCCAGCAGCTTGGAGGCGGGGGTGGCTGAAGCTTTCTTT
>-|-|TRBJ2-3|TRBV5-1
CASSLSGSDTQYF
TGCGCCAGCAGCTTGTCAGGCTCAGATACGCAGTATTTT
>TRBD2|-|TRBJ2-1|TRBV27
CASSLGGGNEQFF
TGTGCCAGCAGTCTAGGCGGGGGCAATGAGCAGTTCTTC
>TRBD1|-|TRBJ2-1|TRBV3-1/TRBV3-2
CASSQFQTGGNEQFF
TGTGCCAGCAGCCAATTCCAGACAGGGGGCAATGAGCAGTTCTTC
>-|-|TRBJ1-2|TRBV5-1
CASSQDSGQGYYGYTF
TGCGCCAGCAGCCAGGATAGCGGGCAGGGGTACTATGGCTACACCTTC
>-|-|TRBJ2-5|TRBV4-2
CASSLTTSGETQYF
TGTGCCAGCAGCCTAACTACTAGTGGAGAGACCCAGTACTTC
>TRBD1|few|TRBJ1-4|TRBV2
CASRGATTGVGEKLFF
TGTGCCAGCAGGGGGGCGACGACAGGGGTCGGCGAAAAACTGTTTTTT
>TRBD2|-|TRBJ2-3|TRBV6-1
CASSEALQRGGRGTQYF
TGTGCCAGCAGTGAAGCGCTTCAGCGGGGGGGCCGGGGTACGCAGTATTTT
>TRBD2|-|TRBJ2-7|TRBV4-1
CASSHHSGTSGGEQYF
TGCGCCAGCAGCCACCACTCCGGGACTAGCGGAGGCGAGCAGTACTTC
>TRBD1|-|TRBJ1-2|TRBV5-4
CASSAADRIRRNYGYTF
TGTGCCAGCAGCGCGGCGGACAGGATTCGGCGGAACTATGGCTACACCTTC
>TRBD1|-|TRBJ1-5|TRBV19
CASSNRDRGNQPQHF
TGTGCCAGTAGTAACCGGGACAGGGGCAATCAGCCCCAGCATTTT
>-|-|TRBJ1-6|TRBV7-9
CASSESDRTSYNSPLHF
TGTGCCAGCAGCGAATCTGACAGGACCTCCTATAATTCACCCCTCCACTTT
>-|-|TRBJ1-4|TRBV30
CAWSRGGGEYEKLFF
TGTGCCTGGAGCCGAGGTGGGGGCGAGTATGAAAAACTGTTTTTT
>TRBD2|few|TRBJ2-2|TRBV30
CAWNPVLAGVNTGELFF
TGTGCCTGGAATCCGGTACTAGCGGGGGTGAACACCGGGGAGCTGTTTTTT
>TRBD1|-|TRBJ2-6|TRBV7-3
CASGRDSTSGANVLTF
TGTGCCAGCGGCCGGGACAGTACCTCTGGGGCCAACGTCCTGACTTTC